At least ten counts were recorded for the clone carrying this T cell receptor (beta chain). What it binds is not known. The CDR3 is made up of 16 amino acids. Germline CDR1 reads LGHDT; CDR2 reads YNNKEL (reference sequence). The V and J ends lost 2 bases and 2 bases, in that order; junction bases with no gene match: 4. TCRdb reprocessed the RACE reads via MiXCR and lists one record per CDR3 protein. The sample contains 80,000 to 95,000 distinct CDR3 sequences, around 10% of which appear only once. This sample is drawn from a study of human T cells and chemical hapten exposure. Study in general: How much TCR each sample yielded varied, mostly because pooled library volumes differed slightly.

Noted time point: patch test 2, 6 weeks after DPC sensitization. The treatment here: therapeutic diphenylcyclopropenone sensitization with weekly scalp DPC. Blood draws came first, before each patch test. Each donor was an alopecia patient between 18 and 70 years of age who qualified for DPC. Study-level points and caveats: Those TCRs sitting above 1 in 1000 frequency stayed the same with DPC sensitization.

This TCR came from a man aged 35-49 years with alopecia areata. Some clones in this sample may be carry-over from other donors' samples. This specimen consisted of whole blood, obtained in connection with sensitization to the hapten diphenylcyclopropenone (DPC). The V call is TRBV3-1, the J call TRBJ2-3; TRBD2 matches at 10 bases. The CDR3 spells CASSQPSGGFTDTQYF. The CDR3 coding sequence is TGTGCCAGCAGCCAACCTAGCGGGGGCTTCACAGATACGCAGTATTTT.